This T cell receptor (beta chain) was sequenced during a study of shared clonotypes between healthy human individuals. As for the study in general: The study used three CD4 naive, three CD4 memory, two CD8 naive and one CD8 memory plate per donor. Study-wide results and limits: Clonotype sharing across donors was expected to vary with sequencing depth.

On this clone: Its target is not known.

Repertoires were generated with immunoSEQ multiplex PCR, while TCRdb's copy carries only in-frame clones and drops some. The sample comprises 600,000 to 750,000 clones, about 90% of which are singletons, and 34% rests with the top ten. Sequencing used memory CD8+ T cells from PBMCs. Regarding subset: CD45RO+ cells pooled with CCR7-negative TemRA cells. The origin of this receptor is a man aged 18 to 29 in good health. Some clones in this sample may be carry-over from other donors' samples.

For the CDR3, the DNA is TGTGCCAGCAGCGCAACCCAGGGAAATCAGCCCCAGCATTTT. This translates into CASSATQGNQPQHF. The chain couples TRBV9 to TRBJ1-5; D possibly corresponds to TRBD1 (5 bases). CDR3 length equals 14 residues. Trimming removed 3 bases from V and 4 bases from J, with 11 bases in between. Per the germline V gene, CDR1 is SGDLS and CDR2 is YYNGEE.